The sequence of this TCR beta chain was determined in a study of T cells after yellow fever vaccination. Across the whole study: SMART-Seq v4 Ultra Low Input prepared libraries from low-cell fractions.

As for this clonotype: The antigen remains unidentified.

Study outcomes and limitations: Contamination by abundant bulk-population clonotypes could be present in FACS-sorted repertoires. The secondary response peaked faster, at day 5 versus 15, but was weaker.

The germline V gene encodes CDR1 SGDLS and CDR2 YYNGEE. Trimming removed 0 bases from V and 7 bases from J, with 14 bases in between. The CDR3 contains 14 residues. TCRdb re-derived calls from the 5' RACE reads in MiXCR, one entry per CDR3 protein. The repertoire consists of 500,000 to 650,000 distinct CDR3 sequences, with around 12% occurring once and the leading ten covering about 15%. The TCR was taken from a man aged 25-40 years who received the YFV17D yellow fever vaccine. Material: PBMCs, obtained on the day of the yellow fever booster vaccination. This rearrangement joins TRBV9 to TRBJ2-7; D possibly corresponds to TRBD2 (5 bases). The DNA for the CDR3 is TGTGCCAGCAGCGTAGATGTGGGAGTGGGGGAGCAGTACTTC. This encodes CASSVDVGVGEQYF. The entire variable domain, with the rest obtained from reference TRBV9 and TRBJ2-7, is as follows: DSGVTQTPKHLITATGQRVTLRCSPRSGDLSVYWYQQSLDQGLQFLIQYYNGEERAKGNILERFSAQQFPDLHSELNLSSLELGDSALYFCASSVDVGVGEQYFGPGTRLTVT.